This TCR beta chain comes out of a study of Ad26.COV2.S vaccination and SARS-CoV-2 variants. This clone was observed a single time. Its antigen is not known. Sequenced by immunoSEQ multiplex PCR; TCRdb stores in-frame clones only, minus some. The repertoire includes around 45,000 clones, around 83% of them detected once, and around half sits in the top ten. Study results and limitations: Responses of spike-specific T cells (both CD8+ and CD4+) reportedly showed substantial breadth after vaccination. Non-spike TCR breadth did not differ much between vaccine and placebo recipients. TCR breadth and depth analyses may have underestimated total T cell responses. While placebo recipients had lower spike-specific TCR breadth, vaccine recipients had more.

The CDR3 has 10 amino acids. V shed 3 bases and J shed 10 bases, with 4 bases lying between them. Germline CDR1 is MDHEN and CDR2 is SYDVKM. Sample: peripheral blood, taken after recovery from COVID-19. The TCR was taken from a human donor who had recovered from COVID-19. V is TRBV28 and J is TRBJ2-1; D is uncertain. For the CDR3, the DNA is TGTGCCAGCAGTTTTAGGGAGCAGTTCTTC. This encodes CASSFREQFF.